What follows is one T cell receptor beta chain and its context. Its antigen is undetermined. Germline CDR1 reads MNHEY; CDR2 reads SVGAGI. The CDR3 length is 12 residues. V was shortened by 6 bases and J by 4 bases, with 6 bases between the two germline ends. The entry originates in a study of cytomegalovirus exposure and HLA in healthy donors. A multiplex PCR was run with 60 Vbeta primers and 13 Jbeta primers. Here immunoSEQ multiplex PCR was the method, and the copy in TCRdb shows in-frame clones only, minus some. The sample shows over 200,000 clones, around 64% of them seen only once. Whole-study findings and limits: Later analysis found that TCR beta chains associated with HLA were more clonally expanded than other, equally common chains.

This receptor was identified in a man aged 35-49 years in good health and CMV-seropositive. Sequencing was done on a sample of PBMCs. This chain connects TRBV6-5 to TRBJ1-4; D ambiguous. As DNA, the CDR3 is TGTGCCAGCAGCCCAATTAATGAAAAACTGTTTTTT. This codes for CASSPINEKLFF.